The text below deals with one T cell receptor (beta chain). This CDR3 has 15 amino acids. Germline V gives CDR1 KGHSH, CDR2 LQKENI. The V end lost 3 bases, the J end lost 0 bases, and 10 bases lay between the germline ends. Profiled with immunoSEQ multiplex PCR; TCRdb holds only in-frame clones, not every one. The sample comprises some 80,000 clones, approximately 86% of which are singletons, and roughly 2% rests with the top ten. These data come from a study of OX40 agonist ivuxolimab in advanced cancers. Study-level background: Among those enrolled, mean age was 60 years (range about 23 to 85) and 82.7% were male.

The receptor was derived from an adult with an advanced solid tumor such as melanoma, head and neck, liver or kidney cancer. Material: CD4+ or CD8+ T cells sorted from blood, obtained in a trial of the OX40 agonist ivuxolimab. This chain joins TRBV18 and TRBJ2-3; no clear D. This CDR3 is CASSPRTRSTDTQYF. The CDR3 nucleotides read TGTGCCAGCTCACCTCGGACCCGAAGCACAGATACGCAGTATTTT.